This T cell receptor (beta chain) is drawn from a study of blood T cell repertoires in COVID-19. Looking at the study overall: T cells, B-cell-depleted T cells, or PBMCs provided the cDNA or gDNA that served as material.

This clone has a handful of counts. CDR3 length: 15 amino acids. The trim removed 9 bases at V and 8 bases at J, leaving 15 bases unmatched. Germline V lookup: CDR1 SGHTS, CDR2 YDEGEE. The method was immunoSEQ multiplex PCR; TCRdb's version includes in-frame clones alone and lacks a portion of them. The table records tens of thousands of clones, approximately 83% of them present only once. This chain links TRBV5-8 with TRBJ2-1, with 9 bases aligning to TRBD1. This receptor was taken from a man aged 35-49 years with acute or convalescent COVID-19. The sequenced material came from peripheral blood. The DNA for the CDR3 is TGTGCCACCGATGGAATGGGACAGGGATGGGATGAGCAGTTCTTC. As protein: CATDGMGQGWDEQFF.